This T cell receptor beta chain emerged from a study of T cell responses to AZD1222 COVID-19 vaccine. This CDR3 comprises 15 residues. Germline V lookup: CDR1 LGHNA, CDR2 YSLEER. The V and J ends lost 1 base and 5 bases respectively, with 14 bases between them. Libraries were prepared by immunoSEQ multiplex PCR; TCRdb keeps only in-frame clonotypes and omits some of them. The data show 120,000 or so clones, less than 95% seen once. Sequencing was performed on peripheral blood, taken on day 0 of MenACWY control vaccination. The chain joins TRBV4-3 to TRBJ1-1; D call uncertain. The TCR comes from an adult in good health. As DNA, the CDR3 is TGCGCCAGCAGCCAAGCTACGCAGATGGGGACTGAAGCTTTCTTT. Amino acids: CASSQATQMGTEAFF.